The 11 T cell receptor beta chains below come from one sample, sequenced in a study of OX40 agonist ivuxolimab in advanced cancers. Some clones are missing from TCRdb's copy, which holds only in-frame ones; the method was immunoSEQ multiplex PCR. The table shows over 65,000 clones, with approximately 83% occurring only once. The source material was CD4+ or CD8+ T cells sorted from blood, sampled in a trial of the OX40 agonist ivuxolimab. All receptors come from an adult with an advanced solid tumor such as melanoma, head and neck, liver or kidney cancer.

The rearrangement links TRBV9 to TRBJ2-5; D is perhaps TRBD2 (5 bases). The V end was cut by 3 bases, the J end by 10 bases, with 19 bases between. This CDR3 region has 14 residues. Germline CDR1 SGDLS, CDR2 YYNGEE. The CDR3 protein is CASSAARVGEGQYF. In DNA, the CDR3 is TGTGCCAGCAGCGCCGCCCGGGTAGGCGAGGGCCAGTACTTC.

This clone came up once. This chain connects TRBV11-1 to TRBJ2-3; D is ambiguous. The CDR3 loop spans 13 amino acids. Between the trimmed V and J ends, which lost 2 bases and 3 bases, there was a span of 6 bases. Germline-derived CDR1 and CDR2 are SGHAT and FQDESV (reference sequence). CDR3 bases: TGTGCCAGCAGCTTACCCACAACAGATACGCAGTATTTT. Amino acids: CASSLPTTDTQYF.

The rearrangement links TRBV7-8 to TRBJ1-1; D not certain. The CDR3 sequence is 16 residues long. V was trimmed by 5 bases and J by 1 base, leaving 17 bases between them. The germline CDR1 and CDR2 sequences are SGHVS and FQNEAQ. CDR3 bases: TGTGCCAGCAGCCGAAGGCTCCGGGTCCCGAACACTGAAGCTTTCTTT. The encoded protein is CASSRRLRVPNTEAFF.

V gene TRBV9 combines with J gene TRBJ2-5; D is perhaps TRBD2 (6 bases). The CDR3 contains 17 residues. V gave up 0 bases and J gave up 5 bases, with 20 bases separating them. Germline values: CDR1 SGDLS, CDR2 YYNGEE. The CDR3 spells CASSVAPGLYAEETQYF. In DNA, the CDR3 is TGTGCCAGCAGCGTAGCCCCGGGACTCTATGCGGAGGAGACCCAGTACTTC. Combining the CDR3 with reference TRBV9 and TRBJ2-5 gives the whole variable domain DSGVTQTPKHLITATGQRVTLRCSPRSGDLSVYWYQQSLDQGLQFLIQYYNGEERAKGNILERFSAQQFPDLHSELNLSSLELGDSALYFCASSVAPGLYAEETQYFGPGTRLLVL.

The CDR3 DNA reads as TGTGCCAGCAGTTTTCTAAACGCAGGGAGGGAGACCCAGTACTTC. Amino acids: CASSFLNAGRETQYF. J is TRBJ2-5 and V is TRBV2; D might be TRBD2 (6 bases). V shed 5 bases and J shed 5 bases, with 18 bases lying between them. Germline-derived CDR1 and CDR2 are SNHLY and FYNNEI. The CDR3 is 15 residues long.

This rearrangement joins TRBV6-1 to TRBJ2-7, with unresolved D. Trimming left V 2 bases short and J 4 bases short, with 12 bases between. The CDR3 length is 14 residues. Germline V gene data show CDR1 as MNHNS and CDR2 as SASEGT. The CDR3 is CASSESGSVYEQYF. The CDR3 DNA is TGTGCCAGCAGTGAAAGTGGTTCGGTGTACGAGCAGTACTTC.

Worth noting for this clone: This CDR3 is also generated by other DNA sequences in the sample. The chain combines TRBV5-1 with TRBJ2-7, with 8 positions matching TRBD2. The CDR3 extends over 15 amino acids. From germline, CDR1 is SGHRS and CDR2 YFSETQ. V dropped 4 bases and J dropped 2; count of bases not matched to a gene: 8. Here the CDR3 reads CASSLTSGQTYEQYF. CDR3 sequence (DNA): TGCGCCAGCAGCCTAACTAGCGGACAGACCTACGAGCAGTACTTC.

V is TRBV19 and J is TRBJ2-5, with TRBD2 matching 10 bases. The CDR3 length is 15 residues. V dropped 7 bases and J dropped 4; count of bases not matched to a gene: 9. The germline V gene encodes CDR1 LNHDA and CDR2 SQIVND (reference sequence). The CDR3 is CASTLAGGQGETQYF. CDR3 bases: TGTGCCAGTACTTTAGCGGGGGGCCAGGGAGAGACCCAGTACTTC.

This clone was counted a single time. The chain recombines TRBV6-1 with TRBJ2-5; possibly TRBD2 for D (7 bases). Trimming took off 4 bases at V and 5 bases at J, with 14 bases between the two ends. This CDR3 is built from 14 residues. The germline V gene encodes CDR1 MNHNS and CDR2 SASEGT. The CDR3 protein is CASSVGGDGETQYF. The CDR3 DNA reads TGTGCCAGCAGTGTAGGGGGGGACGGGGAGACCCAGTACTTC.

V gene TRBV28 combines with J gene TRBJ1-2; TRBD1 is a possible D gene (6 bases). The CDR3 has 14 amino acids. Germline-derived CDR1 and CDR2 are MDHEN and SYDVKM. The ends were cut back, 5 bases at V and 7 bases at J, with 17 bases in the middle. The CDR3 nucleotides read TGTGCCAGCAGTGGCGGGGGCAGGGTAACTGGCTACACCTTC. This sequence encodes CASSGGGRVTGYTF.

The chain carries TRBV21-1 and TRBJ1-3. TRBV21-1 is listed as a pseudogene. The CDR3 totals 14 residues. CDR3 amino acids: CASPRTRGKNTIYF. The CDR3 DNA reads TGTGCCAGCCCCCGGACCCGTGGAAAAAACACCATATATTTT.